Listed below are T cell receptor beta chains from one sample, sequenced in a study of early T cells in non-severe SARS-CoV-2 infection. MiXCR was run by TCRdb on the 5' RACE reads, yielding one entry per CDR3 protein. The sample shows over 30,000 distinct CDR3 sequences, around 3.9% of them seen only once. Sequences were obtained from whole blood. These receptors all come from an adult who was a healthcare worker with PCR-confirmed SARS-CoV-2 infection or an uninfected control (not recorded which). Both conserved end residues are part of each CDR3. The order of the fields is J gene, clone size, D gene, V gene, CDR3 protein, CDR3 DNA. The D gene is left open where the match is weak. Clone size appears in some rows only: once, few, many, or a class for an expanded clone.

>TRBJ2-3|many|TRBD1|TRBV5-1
CASSSFTGGEADTQYF
TGCGCCAGCAGCAGTTTCACAGGGGGCGAGGCAGATACGCAGTATTTT
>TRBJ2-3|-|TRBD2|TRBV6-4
CASSEGLAFTDTQYF
TGTGCCAGCAGTGAGGGACTAGCCTTCACAGATACGCAGTATTTT
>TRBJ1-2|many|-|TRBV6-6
CASSPFRADHGYTF
TGTGCCAGCAGTCCGTTCAGGGCGGATCATGGCTACACCTTC
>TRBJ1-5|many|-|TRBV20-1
CSASPDGNQPQHF
TGCAGTGCTAGTCCGGACGGTAATCAGCCCCAGCATTTT
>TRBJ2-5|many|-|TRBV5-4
CASSLEEFRVETQYF
TGTGCCAGCAGCTTGGAAGAGTTCAGGGTGGAGACCCAGTACTTC
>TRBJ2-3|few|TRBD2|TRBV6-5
CASSQTSGRGANTQYF
TGTGCCAGCAGTCAGACTAGCGGGAGGGGAGCGAATACGCAGTATTTT
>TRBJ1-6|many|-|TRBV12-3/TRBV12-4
CASRLRPPYNSPLHF
TGTGCCAGCAGACTAAGACCTCCGTATAATTCACCCCTCCACTTT
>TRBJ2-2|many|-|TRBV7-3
CASSLGSTGELFF
TGTGCCAGCAGCTTAGGCTCCACCGGGGAGCTGTTTTTT
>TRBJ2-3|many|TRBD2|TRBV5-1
CASSSGTSPSTDTQYF
TGCGCCAGCAGCTCCGGGACTAGTCCCAGCACAGATACGCAGTATTTT
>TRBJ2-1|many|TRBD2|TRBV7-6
CASSQGASGSEQFF
TGTGCCAGCAGCCAGGGGGCTAGCGGGAGTGAGCAGTTCTTC
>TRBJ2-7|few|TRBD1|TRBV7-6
CASSFGQGTYEQYF
TGTGCCAGCAGCTTCGGACAGGGCACCTACGAGCAGTACTTC
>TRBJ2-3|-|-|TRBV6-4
CASSDSQADTQYF
TGTGCCAGCAGTGACTCGCAAGCAGATACGCAGTATTTT
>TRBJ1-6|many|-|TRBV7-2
CASSLEGGKSSPLHF
TGTGCCAGCAGCTTGGAGGGGGGGAAGAGTTCACCCCTCCACTTT
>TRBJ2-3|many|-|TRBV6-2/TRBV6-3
CASSYNGRRIPTDTQYF
TGTGCCAGCAGTTATAATGGCAGGCGAATCCCCACAGATACGCAGTATTTT
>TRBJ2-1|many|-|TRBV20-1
CSASGGSYNEQFF
TGCAGTGCTAGCGGGGGCTCCTACAATGAGCAGTTCTTC
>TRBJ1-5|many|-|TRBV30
CAWRGDHNQPQHF
TGTGCCTGGAGAGGGGACCATAATCAGCCCCAGCATTTT
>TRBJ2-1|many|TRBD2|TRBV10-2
CASSGVAGGGGEQFF
TGCGCCAGCAGTGGAGTAGCGGGAGGAGGGGGTGAGCAGTTCTTC
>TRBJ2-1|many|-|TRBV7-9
CASSLVGDPSYNEQFF
TGTGCCAGCAGCTTAGTTGGGGATCCCTCTTACAATGAGCAGTTCTTC
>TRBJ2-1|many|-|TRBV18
CASSPPGVTEQFF
TGTGCCAGCTCACCACCCGGGGTTACTGAGCAGTTCTTC
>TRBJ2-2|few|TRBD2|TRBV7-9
CASSLRSGITTGELFF
TGTGCCAGCAGCTTAAGGAGCGGGATCACCACCGGGGAGCTGTTTTTT
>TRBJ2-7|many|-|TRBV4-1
CASSQDIGRYEQYF
TGCGCCAGCAGCCAAGACATTGGTCGCTACGAGCAGTACTTC
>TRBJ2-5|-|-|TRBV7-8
CASSLRDGQETQYF
TGTGCCAGCAGCTTAAGGGACGGCCAAGAGACCCAGTACTTC
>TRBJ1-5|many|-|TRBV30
CAWTLDSNQPQHF
TGTGCCTGGACGCTAGATAGCAATCAGCCCCAGCATTTT
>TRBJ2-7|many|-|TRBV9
CASSAGHYSYEQYF
TGTGCCAGCAGCGCCGGACATTACTCCTACGAGCAGTACTTC
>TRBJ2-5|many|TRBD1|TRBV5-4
CASSQGQGSGETQYF
TGTGCCAGCAGCCAAGGACAGGGATCGGGGGAGACCCAGTACTTC
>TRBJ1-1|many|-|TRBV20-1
CSARDGQGDTEAFF
TGCAGTGCTAGAGATGGGCAGGGAGACACTGAAGCTTTCTTT
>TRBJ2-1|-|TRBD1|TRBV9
CASSRPGQGVSEQFF
TGTGCCAGCAGCCGCCCGGGACAGGGTGTTAGTGAGCAGTTCTTC
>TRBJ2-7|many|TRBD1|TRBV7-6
CASSPAGQGAGEQYF
TGTGCCAGCAGCCCTGCCGGACAGGGGGCGGGCGAGCAGTACTTC
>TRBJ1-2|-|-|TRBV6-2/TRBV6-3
CASSFAVLGYTF
TGTGCCAGCAGTTTTGCCGTTTTAGGCTACACCTTC
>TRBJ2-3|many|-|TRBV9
CASSVALQGSGTDTQYF
TGTGCCAGCAGCGTAGCTCTCCAGGGGTCAGGGACAGATACGCAGTATTTT
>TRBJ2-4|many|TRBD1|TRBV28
CASSLAGTGVKNIQYF
TGTGCCAGCAGTTTGGCCGGGACAGGGGTTAAAAACATTCAGTACTTC
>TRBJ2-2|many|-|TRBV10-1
CASSVVSGAGELFF
TGCGCCAGCAGTGTCGTATCGGGCGCCGGGGAGCTGTTTTTT
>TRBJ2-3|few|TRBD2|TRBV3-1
CASSQDDSLAGVKDTQYF
TGTGCCAGCAGCCAAGATGACTCACTAGCGGGAGTAAAAGATACGCAGTATTTT
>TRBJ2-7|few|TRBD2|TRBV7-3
CASSPTSGGTYEQYF
TGTGCCAGCAGCCCGACTAGCGGGGGAACCTACGAGCAGTACTTC
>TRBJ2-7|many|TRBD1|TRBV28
CASSLWGQAPYEQYF
TGTGCCAGCAGTTTATGGGGACAGGCCCCCTACGAGCAGTACTTC
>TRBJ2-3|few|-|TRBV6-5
CASSWGGRSDTQYF
TGTGCCAGCAGTTGGGGGGGCCGCTCAGATACGCAGTATTTT
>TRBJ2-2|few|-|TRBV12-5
CASGSAGFGELFF
TGTGCTAGTGGTTCGGCGGGGTTCGGGGAGCTGTTTTTT
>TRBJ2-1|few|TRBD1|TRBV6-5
CASRVTGSFSYNEQFF
TGTGCCAGCAGGGTGACAGGGAGTTTCTCCTACAATGAGCAGTTCTTC
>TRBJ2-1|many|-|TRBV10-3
CAISEPKGGAYNEQFF
TGTGCCATCAGTGAGCCAAAGGGCGGGGCCTACAATGAGCAGTTCTTC
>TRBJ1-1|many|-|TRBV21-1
CANFGQMNTEAFF
TGTGCCAACTTCGGACAAATGAACACTGAAGCTTTCTTT
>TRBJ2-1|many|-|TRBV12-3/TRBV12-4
CASSLGARVSQFF
TGTGCCAGCAGTTTGGGGGCCAGGGTCAGCCAGTTCTTC
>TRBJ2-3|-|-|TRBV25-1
CASSEGPDTQYF
TGTGCCAGCAGTGAAGGGCCAGATACGCAGTATTTT
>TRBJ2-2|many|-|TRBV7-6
CASSVGMLTGELFF
TGTGCCAGCAGCGTCGGTATGCTTACCGGGGAGCTGTTTTTT
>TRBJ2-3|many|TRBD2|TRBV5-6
CASTLGLAGTPSPNTQYF
TGTGCCAGCACCCTTGGGCTAGCGGGGACCCCCTCGCCAAATACGCAGTATTTT
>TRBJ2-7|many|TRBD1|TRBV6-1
CASMGQGYEQYF
TGTGCCAGCATGGGACAGGGTTACGAGCAGTACTTC
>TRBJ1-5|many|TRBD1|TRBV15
CATTRDRGYQPQHF
TGTGCCACCACCCGGGACAGAGGTTATCAGCCCCAGCATTTT
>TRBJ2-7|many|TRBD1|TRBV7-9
CASSFRRQGLGLNEQYF
TGTGCCAGCAGCTTCCGTCGACAGGGATTGGGGTTGAACGAGCAGTACTTC